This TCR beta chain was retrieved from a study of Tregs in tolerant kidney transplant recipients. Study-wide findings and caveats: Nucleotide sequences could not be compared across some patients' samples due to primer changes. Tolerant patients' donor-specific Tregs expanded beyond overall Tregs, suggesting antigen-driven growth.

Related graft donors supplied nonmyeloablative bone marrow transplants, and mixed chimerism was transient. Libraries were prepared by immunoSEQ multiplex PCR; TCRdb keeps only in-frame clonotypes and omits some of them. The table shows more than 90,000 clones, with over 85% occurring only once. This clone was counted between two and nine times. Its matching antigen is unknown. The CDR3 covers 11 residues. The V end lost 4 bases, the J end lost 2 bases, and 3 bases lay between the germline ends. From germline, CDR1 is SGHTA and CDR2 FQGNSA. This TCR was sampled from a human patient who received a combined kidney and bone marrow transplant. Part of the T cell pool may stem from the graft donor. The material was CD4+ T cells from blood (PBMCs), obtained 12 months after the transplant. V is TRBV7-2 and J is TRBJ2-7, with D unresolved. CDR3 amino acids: CASSSTYEQYF. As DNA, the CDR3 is TGTGCCAGCAGCTCTACCTACGAGCAGTACTTC.